The rows below give T cell receptor beta chains drawn from one sample of a study of blood T cell repertoires in COVID-19. Assay used: immunoSEQ multiplex PCR; TCRdb lists only in-frame clones, some missing. The repertoire includes 100,000 to 150,000 clones, over 75% of them detected once, and approximately 30% sits in the top ten. Sequencing was carried out using peripheral blood. Every receptor here comes from a woman older than 75 with acute or convalescent COVID-19. The CDR3 runs from the conserved cysteine through the conserved F or W. A D gene is named only where the DNA matches it firmly. Clone size, where shown, is once, few, many, or a class for clones that have expanded.

d_gene	v_gene	len	j_gene	abundance	CDR3aa	CDR3nt
TRBD2	TRBV10-3	16	TRBJ2-3	.	CAISAIGGGSTDTQYF	TGTGCCATCAGTGCAATCGGCGGGGGGAGCACAGATACGCAGTATTTT
.	TRBV3-1/TRBV3-2	15	TRBJ2-2	.	CASSQGRDFTGELFF	TGTGCCAGCAGCCAGGGTAGGGACTTCACCGGGGAGCTGTTTTTT
.	TRBV7-2	16	TRBJ2-7	.	CASSSRRVYSAYEQYF	TGTGCCAGCAGCTCAAGACGTGTGTATAGCGCCTACGAGCAGTACTTC
.	TRBV24-1	14	TRBJ1-2	.	CATSDRSRSYGYTF	TGTGCCACCAGTGATCGGAGTAGGAGCTATGGCTACACCTTC
.	TRBV27	15	TRBJ2-2	.	CASSLGQRNTGELFF	TGTGCCAGCAGTTTAGGACAGAGAAACACCGGGGAGCTGTTTTTT
.	TRBV5-1	16	TRBJ1-1	.	CASSFTATRMNTEAFF	TGCGCCAGCAGCTTTACGGCGACTAGAATGAACACTGAAGCTTTCTTT
.	TRBV19	14	TRBJ1-4	.	CASSTEGANEKLFF	TGTGCCAGTAGTACGGAGGGTGCTAATGAAAAACTGTTTTTT
.	TRBV11-3	14	TRBJ1-5	.	CASSLRQGNQPQHF	TGTGCCAGCAGCTTAAGACAGGGCAATCAGCCCCAGCATTTT
.	TRBV19	14	TRBJ1-6	.	CASSAGQKNSPLHF	TGTGCCAGTAGTGCCGGACAGAAAAATTCACCCCTCCACTTT
.	TRBV5-1	14	TRBJ2-3	.	CASSPRQNTDTQYF	TGCGCCAGCAGCCCTCGACAGAACACAGATACGCAGTATTTT
TRBD2	TRBV4-2	14	TRBJ2-1	.	CASSQGRGAWEQFF	TGTGCCAGCAGCCAAGGGCGGGGGGCGTGGGAGCAGTTCTTC
.	TRBV6-6	15	TRBJ1-5	.	CASSYGSTADQPQHF	TGTGCCAGCAGTTACGGATCCACGGCGGATCAGCCCCAGCATTTT
.	TRBV27	14	TRBJ1-2	.	CASRHSGDTYGYTF	TGTGCCAGCAGGCACTCTGGCGACACCTATGGCTACACCTTC
.	TRBV27	13	TRBJ1-2	.	CASSFRGNYGYTF	TGTGCCAGCAGTTTCCGCGGGAACTATGGCTACACCTTC
.	TRBV10-3	13	TRBJ2-6	.	CAIRQTGANVLTF	TGTGCCATCCGACAGACTGGGGCCAACGTCCTGACTTTC
TRBD1	TRBV10-3	15	TRBJ1-6	.	CAISEGDRDHSPLHF	TGTGCCATCAGTGAGGGGGACAGGGACCACTCACCCCTCCACTTT
.	TRBV27	17	TRBJ1-3	.	CASSLTYRDLSGNTIYF	TGTGCCAGCAGTTTAACGTACAGGGATTTGTCTGGAAACACCATATATTTT
.	TRBV6-6	11	TRBJ1-5	.	CASSSSQPQHF	TGTGCCAGCAGTTCTAGCCAGCCCCAGCATTTT
.	TRBV5-1	12	TRBJ1-1	.	CASSFWGPEAFF	TGCGCCAGCAGCTTTTGGGGGCCGGAAGCTTTCTTT
.	TRBV3-1/TRBV3-2	14	TRBJ1-3	.	CASSRMAGRNTIYF	TGTGCCAGCAGCCGAATGGCAGGGAGAAACACCATATATTTT
TRBD1	TRBV4-1	15	TRBJ2-3	.	CASSRTGTVGDTQYF	TGCGCCAGCAGCCGTACCGGGACAGTTGGAGATACGCAGTATTTT
.	TRBV4-3	16	TRBJ1-6	.	CASSQAFGAPNSPLHF	TGCGCCAGCAGCCAAGCGTTTGGGGCCCCTAATTCACCCCTCCACTTT
.	TRBV12-3/TRBV12-4	12	TRBJ1-5	.	CASTWANQPQHF	TGTGCCAGTACGTGGGCCAATCAGCCCCAGCATTTT
TRBD2	TRBV5-1	15	TRBJ2-1	.	CASSLTSATYNEQFF	TGCGCCAGCAGCTTGACTAGCGCTACCTACAATGAGCAGTTCTTC
TRBD1	TRBV14	13	TRBJ1-6	.	CASSHLQGTPLHF	TGTGCCAGCAGCCACTTACAGGGGACACCCCTCCACTTT
TRBD1	TRBV5-1	15	TRBJ1-1	.	CASSPRTGGDTEAFF	TGCGCCAGCAGCCCTAGGACAGGGGGGGACACTGAAGCTTTCTTT
.	TRBV5-1	13	TRBJ1-1	.	CASSLAGSTEAFF	TGCGCCAGCAGCTTGGCTGGGAGCACTGAAGCTTTCTTT
.	TRBV5-1	13	TRBJ1-5	.	CASSFTGNQPQHF	TGCGCCAGCAGCTTCACAGGGAATCAGCCCCAGCATTTT
.	TRBV3-1/TRBV3-2	14	TRBJ1-4	.	CASSRGVLNEKLFF	TGTGCCAGCAGCCGCGGGGTCCTAAATGAAAAACTGTTTTTT
.	TRBV28	14	TRBJ1-6	.	CASRGGTGHSPLHF	TGTGCCAGCAGGGGGGGGACGGGCCATTCACCCCTCCACTTT
.	TRBV25-1	15	TRBJ2-2	.	CASSDTVPNTGELFF	TGTGCCAGCAGTGACACAGTCCCGAACACCGGGGAGCTGTTTTTT
TRBD2	TRBV7-6	16	TRBJ2-1	.	CASSPGLAGSYNEQFF	TGTGCCAGCAGCCCCGGACTAGCTGGGTCCTACAATGAGCAGTTCTTC
.	TRBV5-1	15	TRBJ2-3	.	CASSPLTGGTDTQYF	TGCGCCAGCAGCCCACTCACCGGGGGCACAGATACGCAGTATTTT
.	TRBV5-1	17	TRBJ2-1	.	CASSLGYSGSLYNEQFF	TGCGCCAGCAGCTTGGGCTATTCCGGGAGCCTTTACAATGAGCAGTTCTTC
TRBD1	TRBV28	14	TRBJ1-1	.	CASSPTGGVTEAFF	TGTGCCAGCAGTCCAACAGGGGGCGTCACTGAAGCTTTCTTT
.	TRBV15	16	TRBJ1-4	.	CATSRSGVTLGEKLFF	TGTGCCACCAGCAGATCGGGGGTCACCCTGGGTGAAAAACTGTTTTTT
.	TRBV3-1/TRBV3-2	14	TRBJ1-1	few	CASSQEGGNTEAFF	TGTGCCAGCAGCCAAGAAGGCGGGAACACTGAAGCTTTCTTT
.	TRBV5-4	14	TRBJ1-1	once	CASSLVPVNTEAFF	TGTGCCAGCAGCTTGGTCCCGGTGAACACTGAAGCTTTCTTT
.	TRBV9	13	TRBJ1-2	.	CASSVGGSYGYTF	TGTGCCAGCAGCGTAGGAGGATCCTATGGCTACACCTTC
.	TRBV12-3/TRBV12-4	13	TRBJ1-2	.	CASSLVGAYGYTF	TGTGCCAGCAGTTTGGTGGGGGCCTATGGCTACACCTTC
TRBD2	TRBV4-2	20	TRBJ2-3	.	CASSLRLAGGRSASTDTQYF	TGTGCCAGCAGCCTCCGACTAGCGGGGGGCCGAAGCGCTAGCACAGATACGCAGTATTTT
.	TRBV5-1	14	TRBJ1-1	once	CASSLQGGDTEAFF	TGCGCCAGCAGCTTGCAGGGAGGGGACACTGAAGCTTTCTTT
TRBD1	TRBV4-3	16	TRBJ2-2	.	CASSQGDRANTGELFF	TGCGCCAGCAGCCAAGGGGACAGGGCAAACACCGGGGAGCTGTTTTTT
TRBD1	TRBV3-1/TRBV3-2	13	TRBJ1-1	.	CASSQETGTEAFF	TGTGCCAGCAGCCAAGAGACAGGGACTGAAGCTTTCTTT
TRBD2	TRBV11-2	13	TRBJ2-5	.	CASSLSGKETQYF	TGTGCCAGCAGCCTTAGCGGGAAAGAGACCCAGTACTTC
.	TRBV6-2/TRBV6-3	14	TRBJ2-3	.	CASSLDLVTDTQYF	TGTGCCAGCAGTTTAGATCTAGTCACAGATACGCAGTATTTT
.	TRBV4-1	16	TRBJ1-1	.	CASSQLRLEVHTEAFF	TGCGCCAGCAGCCAACTGCGACTGGAGGTCCACACTGAAGCTTTCTTT
TRBD1	TRBV7-9	15	TRBJ1-4	.	CASSEDRALGEKLFF	TGTGCCAGCAGCGAAGACAGGGCACTAGGGGAAAAACTGTTTTTT
.	TRBV6-2/TRBV6-3	14	TRBJ1-5	.	CASSYSTGEQPQHF	TGTGCCAGCAGTTACTCGACGGGGGAACAGCCCCAGCATTTT
.	TRBV21-1	16	TRBJ1-6	.	CASSRPTGEERSPLHF	TGTGCCAGCAGCAGGCCCACAGGGGAAGAGCGATCACCCCTCCACTTT
TRBD1	TRBV7-3	14	TRBJ1-6	few	CASSSGQGNSPLHF	TGTGCCAGCAGCTCGGGACAGGGGAATTCACCCCTCCACTTT
.	TRBV18	15	TRBJ2-5	.	CASSPLYAAGETQYF	TGTGCCAGCTCACCGCTTTATGCGGCGGGGGAGACCCAGTACTTC
TRBD1	TRBV29-1	13	TRBJ1-1	.	CSVRTGRNTEAFF	TGCAGCGTTAGGACAGGGCGGAACACTGAAGCTTTCTTT
.	TRBV12-5	13	TRBJ1-1	.	CASGLQENTEAFF	TGTGCTAGTGGCCTCCAGGAAAACACTGAAGCTTTCTTT
.	TRBV7-9	14	TRBJ1-1	.	CASSLGNGGAEAFF	TGTGCCAGCAGCTTAGGGAACGGGGGGGCTGAAGCTTTCTTT
TRBD2	TRBV4-3	17	TRBJ2-3	.	CASSQEASGVGTDTQYF	TGCGCCAGCAGCCAAGAGGCTAGCGGGGTTGGCACAGATACGCAGTATTTT
.	TRBV4-1	19	TRBJ1-6	.	CASSRQIFPGSSYNSPLHF	TGCGCCAGCAGCCGACAAATTTTCCCCGGGAGCTCCTATAATTCACCCCTCCACTTT